This T cell receptor (beta chain) is drawn from a study of control samples from healthy donors and cancer patients. The CDR3 is 16 amino acids. The germline gives CDR1 SGHRS, CDR2 YFSETQ. The trim removed 0 bases at V and 2 bases at J, leaving 5 bases unmatched. Sequencing used immunoSEQ multiplex PCR; TCRdb keeps in-frame clones, though not all of them. The repertoire holds 150,000 to 180,000 clones, with approximately 94% as singletons. Sequenced input: blood. V usage is TRBV5-1 and J usage is TRBJ2-3; 8 positions match TRBD2. This TCR derives from a man in his forties in good health. CDR3 sequence (DNA): TGCGCCAGCAGCTTGGCGCCGGGACTAGTCACAGATACGCAGTATTTT. It encodes CASSLAPGLVTDTQYF. Using reference TRBV5-1 and TRBJ2-3 for the parts outside the CDR3, the full variable domain is KAGVTQTPRYLIKTRGQQVTLSCSPISGHRSVSWYQQTPGQGLQFLFEYFSETQRNKGNFPGRFSGRQFSNSRSEMNVSTLELGDSALYLCASSLAPGLVTDTQYFGPGTRLTVL.